Listed below are T cell receptor beta chains from one sample, sequenced in a study of blood T cell repertoires in COVID-19. Repertoires were generated with immunoSEQ multiplex PCR, while TCRdb's copy carries only in-frame clones and drops some. This table holds 130,000 or so clones, 85% to 90% found once. Sequences were obtained from peripheral blood. Source of these receptors: a woman aged 55-70 years with acute or convalescent COVID-19. Both conserved end residues are part of each CDR3. D genes are given only for firm matches. Rows may omit the clone size; those that give it use once, few, many or a size class.

j_gene	d_gene	abundance	v_gene	CDR3nt	CDR3aa
TRBJ2-5	NA	NA	TRBV19	TGTGCCAGTAGTAGGACAGGGAGGGCAGAGACCCAGTACTTC	CASSRTGRAETQYF
TRBJ1-5	TRBD1	NA	TRBV6-5	TGTGCCAGCAGTCGGACAGGGGGCGGCAATCAGCCCCAGCATTTT	CASSRTGGGNQPQHF
TRBJ1-2	TRBD1	NA	TRBV29-1	TGCAGCGTTGAAGTTGTGAGGACAGGGGTCGGCTACACCTTC	CSVEVVRTGVGYTF
TRBJ1-4	NA	once	TRBV6-6	TGTGCCAGCAGTCTTTTACAGGGTACCCTTGCAACTAATGAAAAACTGTTTTTT	CASSLLQGTLATNEKLFF
TRBJ2-3	TRBD1	NA	TRBV19	TGTGCCACCAACGATTTCCGGGACAGGGCGACAGATACGCAGTATTTT	CATNDFRDRATDTQYF
TRBJ2-7	TRBD1	NA	TRBV4-2	TGTGCCAGCAGCCAAGACTTACAATCGAGTGCAGGGGGAAAAACCTACGAGCAGTACTTC	CASSQDLQSSAGGKTYEQYF
TRBJ2-2	NA	NA	TRBV7-2	TGTGCCAGCAGTAAGAACCAGGGCCGGTCCACCGGGGAGCTGTTTTTT	CASSKNQGRSTGELFF
TRBJ1-1	NA	NA	TRBV30	TGTGCCTGGGCTAAACGTGGCACTGAAGCTTTCTTT	CAWAKRGTEAFF
TRBJ1-2	TRBD1	NA	TRBV15	TGTGCCACCAGCAGTCCATGGACAGGGACGATTAGTGGCTACACCTTC	CATSSPWTGTISGYTF
TRBJ1-2	NA	few	TRBV30	TGTGCCTGGGGAGACAGTATGTTTTATGGCTACACCTTC	CAWGDSMFYGYTF
TRBJ1-1	NA	NA	TRBV10-3	TGTGCCATCAGGACCCGGGGGGAAGCTTTCTTT	CAIRTRGEAFF
TRBJ2-5	NA	once	TRBV24-1	TGTGCCACCAGTGATTTTAAAGAGACCCAGTACTTC	CATSDFKETQYF
TRBJ1-2	NA	NA	TRBV21-1	TGTGCCAGCAGCAAACTCCCGGCTAACTATGGCTACACCTTC	CASSKLPANYGYTF
TRBJ1-2	TRBD1	NA	TRBV6-5	TGTGCCAGCAGCAGACAGGGATCAAACTATGGCTACACCTTC	CASSRQGSNYGYTF
TRBJ1-3	TRBD1	few	TRBV5-1	TGCGCCAGCAGCTGGGGACAGGGAGACACCATATATTTT	CASSWGQGDTIYF
TRBJ2-7	TRBD1	once	TRBV5-4	TGTGCCAGCAGCTTGGAACAGGGGAAAGAGCAGTACTTC	CASSLEQGKEQYF
TRBJ1-1	TRBD1	NA	TRBV28	TGTGCCAGCAGGCTAGGGGGCCAAAGGGGGACTGAAGCTTTCTTT	CASRLGGQRGTEAFF
TRBJ2-3	NA	NA	TRBV6-2/TRBV6-3	TGTGCCAGCAGCCTACAGGTCTCGGGCACAGATACGCAGTATTTT	CASSLQVSGTDTQYF
TRBJ2-3	NA	NA	TRBV11-3	TGTGCCAGCAGCCGCGGCGAAGAAAATACGCAGTATTTT	CASSRGEENTQYF
TRBJ1-1	NA	NA	TRBV28	TGTGCCAGCAGGAACTTAATGAACACTGAAGCTTTCTTT	CASRNLMNTEAFF
TRBJ1-3	NA	once	TRBV6-6	TGTGCCAGCACCGCGACAGGCGGAAACACCATATATTTT	CASTATGGNTIYF
TRBJ1-3	NA	once	TRBV7-8	TGTGCCAGCAGCTTACAGGGAACCTCTGGAAACACCATATATTTT	CASSLQGTSGNTIYF
TRBJ2-5	NA	few	TRBV6-2/TRBV6-3	TGTGCCAGCAGTGATATCGGACACCCCGGAGAGACCCAGTACTTC	CASSDIGHPGETQYF
TRBJ1-1	NA	NA	TRBV18	TGTGCCAGCTCACAACTAGGAGCTGAAGCTTTCTTT	CASSQLGAEAFF
TRBJ1-1	TRBD1	NA	TRBV7-8	TGTGCCAGCAGCCCCCCCGGGACAGGAGTAACTGAAGCTTTCTTT	CASSPPGTGVTEAFF
TRBJ1-5	NA	NA	TRBV28	TGTGCCAGCAGTTTATGGAGGGCAGGAGGCAATCAGCCCCAGCATTTT	CASSLWRAGGNQPQHF
TRBJ1-2	NA	NA	TRBV11-1	TGTGCCAGCAGCTTAGACGGGGGGCACGACTATGGCTACACCTTC	CASSLDGGHDYGYTF
TRBJ1-2	NA	NA	TRBV14	TGTGCCAGCAGCCAAGTAAGGGGGTATGGCTACACCTTC	CASSQVRGYGYTF
TRBJ2-7	TRBD1	NA	TRBV4-1	TGCGCCAGCAGCCAACCCGTGGACAGGTTCTCCTACGAGCAGTACTTC	CASSQPVDRFSYEQYF
TRBJ1-6	NA	NA	TRBV10-2	TGCGCCAGCAGTGAAAGGAAAAGGGGAAGCTCCTATAATTCACCCCTCCACTTT	CASSERKRGSSYNSPLHF
TRBJ2-1	NA	NA	TRBV6-5	TGTGCCAGCAGTTACACTTGGGCCCCCTACAATGAGCAGTTCTTC	CASSYTWAPYNEQFF
TRBJ1-1	NA	NA	TRBV19	TGTGCCGCTTACAGGGATGGTAATACTGAAGCTTTCTTT	CAAYRDGNTEAFF
TRBJ1-3	NA	NA	TRBV14	TGTGCCAGCAGCCGGGCCCCCCACACCATATATTTT	CASSRAPHTIYF
TRBJ2-2	TRBD1	NA	TRBV5-4	TGTGCCAGCAGCTTGCCTCAGGGGGCGGACACCGGGGAGCTGTTTTTT	CASSLPQGADTGELFF
TRBJ2-2	TRBD1	NA	TRBV28	TGTGCCAGCAGCCTGGACAGGACGAACACCGGGGAGCTGTTTTTT	CASSLDRTNTGELFF
TRBJ1-2	TRBD1	NA	TRBV12-3/TRBV12-4	TGTGCCAGCAGGAACAGGGGGGGTGGCTACACCTTC	CASRNRGGGYTF
TRBJ2-2	TRBD1	NA	TRBV29-1	TGCAGCGCGGACAGGGGATGGACCGGGGAGCTGTTTTTT	CSADRGWTGELFF
TRBJ1-5	TRBD1	NA	TRBV6-6	TGTGCCAGCGGAACGGGACAGGGGTCGGGGCAGCCCCAGCATTTT	CASGTGQGSGQPQHF
TRBJ1-1	TRBD1	NA	TRBV2	TGTGCCAGCAGTGTAGTTATCCCGGGACAGGGGAACGCTGAAGCTTTCTTT	CASSVVIPGQGNAEAFF
TRBJ1-2	TRBD1	NA	TRBV18	TGTGCCAGCTCAGAGTCCCGGGACAGCTATGGCTACACCTTC	CASSESRDSYGYTF
TRBJ2-1	TRBD2	NA	TRBV7-8	TGTGCCAGCAGCTTAAGGACTAGCGGGGGGACAACCTCCTACAATGAGCAGTTCTTC	CASSLRTSGGTTSYNEQFF
TRBJ1-1	NA	NA	TRBV23-1	TGCGCCAGCAGTCAACCGGAAGCTTTCTTT	CASSQPEAFF
TRBJ2-3	TRBD2	NA	TRBV10-2	TGCGCCAGCAGTGAGAACCTGGGGGGGTTGCCAGATACGCAGTATTTT	CASSENLGGLPDTQYF
TRBJ1-1	NA	NA	TRBV11-2	TGTGCCAGCAGCTTAGGGACAGTGAACACTGAAGCTTTCTTT	CASSLGTVNTEAFF
TRBJ2-7	NA	few	TRBV5-1	TGCGCCAGCAACATTGGTGACTGGTCCTACGAGCAGTACTTC	CASNIGDWSYEQYF
TRBJ1-1	NA	once	TRBV7-9	TGTGCCAGCAGCCCGAGTATGAACACTGAAGCTTTCTTT	CASSPSMNTEAFF
TRBJ1-4	TRBD1	NA	TRBV7-9	TGTGCCAGCAGCAAAACGCCGGGACAGGGAAGGGAAAAACTGTTTTTT	CASSKTPGQGREKLFF
TRBJ1-1	TRBD1	NA	TRBV12-3/TRBV12-4	TGTGCCAGCAGGGGACAGTTGAACACTGAAGCTTTCTTT	CASRGQLNTEAFF
TRBJ1-1	TRBD1	NA	TRBV5-1	TGCGCCAGCAGCTTGGATAATCCGGGACAGGGCCTGAACACTGAAGCTTTCTTT	CASSLDNPGQGLNTEAFF
TRBJ1-1	NA	once	TRBV30	TGTGCCTGGAGCGGTTATATCGCGGGGAACACTGAAGCTTTCTTT	CAWSGYIAGNTEAFF
TRBJ1-3	TRBD1	NA	TRBV18	TGTGCCAGCTCACCCAGCGGGACAGGGGGAATGTATCGTGGAAACACCATATATTTT	CASSPSGTGGMYRGNTIYF
TRBJ2-7	TRBD1	NA	TRBV28	TGTGCCAGCAGTTTATGGACAGGGGTACCCTACGAGCAGTACTTC	CASSLWTGVPYEQYF
TRBJ1-1	NA	NA	TRBV3-1/TRBV3-2	TGTGCCAGCAGCCAAGGAGGGAATTTTGAAGCTTTCTTT	CASSQGGNFEAFF
TRBJ1-2	NA	NA	TRBV7-2	TGTGCCAGCAGCTTAGAAAGTGGGGGGGACTATGGCTACACCTTC	CASSLESGGDYGYTF
TRBJ2-3	NA	NA	TRBV28	TGTGCCAGCAGTGGTTATGAGAATCCCACAGATACGCAGTATTTT	CASSGYENPTDTQYF
TRBJ2-5	TRBD2	NA	TRBV5-6	TGTGCCAGCAGACCAACCTTCTCTAGCGGGGGAAGGGAGACCCAGTACTTC	CASRPTFSSGGRETQYF
TRBJ2-1	NA	NA	TRBV19	TGTGCCACCAGCCCGTGGAGCTCCTACAATGAGCAGTTCTTC	CATSPWSSYNEQFF
TRBJ2-1	TRBD2	NA	TRBV4-3	TGCGCCAGCAGCCATATAGCGGGGGGGCCTATGAATGAGCAGTTCTTC	CASSHIAGGPMNEQFF
TRBJ1-6	TRBD1	once	TRBV4-1	TGCGCCAGCAGCGCCCGGGACAGCCATAATTCACCCCTCCACTTT	CASSARDSHNSPLHF